The sequence of this T cell receptor beta chain was determined in a study of blood T cell repertoires in COVID-19. Background on the study: COVID-19 samples, acute and convalescent, were from the United States, Italy and Spain.

How the authors handled the data: How many nucleated cells were present was estimated from reference gene primer amplification. Produced via immunoSEQ multiplex PCR; TCRdb's table is partial and in-frame only. Clone size and the V and J calls come from that table; the DNA yielded D and trimming. The sample shows around 100,000 clones, 84% of them seen only once. The length of the CDR3 is 16 residues. Losses at the gene ends were 4 bases for V and 0 bases for J; bases not matched to a gene: 5. Germline V gene lookup returns CDR1 SGDLS and CDR2 YYNGEE. Material for sequencing was peripheral blood. The rearrangement links TRBV9 to TRBJ2-1, with 9 bases fitting TRBD1. The clonotype was recovered from a man in his 70s with active or convalescent COVID-19. The DNA for the CDR3 is TGTGCCAGCAGCACCGGACAGGGGAGCTCCTACAATGAGCAGTTCTTC. This gives the protein CASSTGQGSSYNEQFF.